The rows below give T cell receptor beta chains drawn from one sample of a study of blood T cell repertoires in COVID-19. The table came from immunoSEQ multiplex PCR; TCRdb's copy has only in-frame clones and leaves some out. The table includes over 350,000 clones, 87% detected once. Specimen: PBMCs or T cells enriched from blood (not recorded which). The receptors were gathered from a woman between 18 and 30 years old with acute COVID-19. CDR3s include the opening cysteine and the closing phenylalanine or tryptophan. Fields, in order: D gene, V gene, J gene, CDR3 protein. D genes are given only for firm matches.

D: -; V: TRBV5-6; J: TRBJ1-4; CDR3: CASSWGGPTGDEKLFF
D: TRBD2; V: TRBV18; J: TRBJ2-1; CDR3: CASSPVGEGYNEQFF
D: TRBD2; V: TRBV6-5; J: TRBJ2-3; CDR3: CASKPSGGYTDTQYF
D: -; V: TRBV30; J: TRBJ1-3; CDR3: CAWNPPGIARNTIYF
D: TRBD2; V: TRBV3-1/TRBV3-2; J: TRBJ2-5; CDR3: CASSPTSGRQETQYF
D: -; V: TRBV19; J: TRBJ1-5; CDR3: CASSIDEGQPQHF
D: TRBD1; V: TRBV7-8; J: TRBJ1-2; CDR3: CASSPNRGRLIYGYTF
D: TRBD1; V: TRBV29-1; J: TRBJ2-7; CDR3: CSVEKRTGAYEQYF
D: -; V: TRBV3-1/TRBV3-2; J: TRBJ1-1; CDR3: CASSQGGGVAITTEAFF
D: TRBD1; V: TRBV6-5; J: TRBJ2-5; CDR3: CASSLGQGQETQYF
D: -; V: TRBV18; J: TRBJ1-2; CDR3: CASSHAAPANYGYTF
D: -; V: TRBV6-2/TRBV6-3; J: TRBJ2-7; CDR3: CASSYGPLYEQYF
D: -; V: TRBV5-4; J: TRBJ1-1; CDR3: CASSLASPGPEAFF
D: TRBD1; V: TRBV25-1; J: TRBJ2-7; CDR3: CASSDLMQGARREQYF
D: TRBD1; V: TRBV20-1; J: TRBJ2-7; CDR3: CSASTGQGHSYEQYF
D: -; V: TRBV7-9; J: TRBJ1-2; CDR3: CATALQGAYGYTF
D: TRBD1; V: TRBV7-2; J: TRBJ1-2; CDR3: CASSQARDSSFNYGYTF
D: TRBD1; V: TRBV28; J: TRBJ2-3; CDR3: CAIHRGSTDTQYF
D: TRBD1; V: TRBV19; J: TRBJ1-3; CDR3: CASSTGQGFTGNTIYF
D: -; V: TRBV7-8; J: TRBJ1-2; CDR3: CASSFLGDYTF
D: TRBD1; V: TRBV13; J: TRBJ1-3; CDR3: CASSTGETGNTIYF
D: -; V: TRBV5-1; J: TRBJ1-2; CDR3: CASQAENYGYTF
D: -; V: TRBV7-9; J: TRBJ1-3; CDR3: CASSQGPGNTIYF
D: -; V: TRBV6-2/TRBV6-3; J: TRBJ2-5; CDR3: CASSPDSLQETQYF
D: -; V: TRBV13; J: TRBJ2-2; CDR3: CASSLRRDSNTGELFF
D: TRBD2; V: TRBV6-2/TRBV6-3; J: TRBJ2-7; CDR3: CASSSAGGPSYEQYF
D: TRBD1; V: TRBV11-2; J: TRBJ1-6; CDR3: CASSVRGYGSPLHF
D: TRBD2; V: TRBV5-5; J: TRBJ2-1; CDR3: CASSGGLVVHEQFF
D: TRBD1; V: TRBV27; J: TRBJ2-2; CDR3: CASRTFTGAGELFF
D: TRBD1; V: TRBV2; J: TRBJ2-3; CDR3: CASTGQGVDTQYF
D: TRBD2; V: TRBV3-1/TRBV3-2; J: TRBJ2-1; CDR3: CASSQGLSSGGFNEQFF
D: TRBD1; V: TRBV9; J: TRBJ2-3; CDR3: CASSVSGGSTDTQYF
D: TRBD1; V: TRBV5-6; J: TRBJ1-5; CDR3: CASSVGTGMSNQPQHF
D: -; V: TRBV27; J: TRBJ1-3; CDR3: CASGRGNTIYF
D: TRBD1; V: TRBV9; J: TRBJ1-2; CDR3: CASSAGGAYYGYTF
D: -; V: TRBV2; J: TRBJ1-2; CDR3: CASSTTEDYGYTF
D: -; V: TRBV20-1; J: TRBJ2-7; CDR3: CSARDNYEQYF
D: -; V: TRBV11-2; J: TRBJ2-3; CDR3: CASSPQTSTDTQYF
D: -; V: TRBV11-2; J: TRBJ2-2; CDR3: CASSLDGALDTGELFF
D: TRBD1; V: TRBV14; J: TRBJ2-1; CDR3: CASSQGQGGNNEQFF
D: -; V: TRBV12-3/TRBV12-4; J: TRBJ1-5; CDR3: CASSPQAAQPQHF
D: -; V: TRBV19; J: TRBJ2-2; CDR3: CASRLTGKTNTGELFF
D: -; V: TRBV7-2; J: TRBJ2-7; CDR3: CASSPVEVGYEQYF
D: -; V: TRBV10-3; J: TRBJ2-3; CDR3: CATRRGAEHTDTQYF
D: -; V: TRBV29-1; J: TRBJ1-1; CDR3: CSGNRAMNTEAFF
D: TRBD1; V: TRBV4-3; J: TRBJ2-7; CDR3: CASSLTRTGGNEQYF
D: -; V: TRBV5-1; J: TRBJ2-1; CDR3: CASSRDYNEQFF
D: -; V: TRBV9; J: TRBJ1-3; CDR3: CASSSRVAANTIYF
D: TRBD1; V: TRBV28; J: TRBJ1-1; CDR3: CASSFLFGQGGTEAFF
D: -; V: TRBV2; J: TRBJ1-5; CDR3: CATLQNLEQPQHF